Following are 21 T cell receptor beta chains from one sample sequenced in a study of vaccination effects on CD4 cells after COVID-19. Sequencing was performed with immunoSEQ multiplex PCR; in TCRdb, only in-frame clones are kept and a portion is missing. The table includes about 41,000 clones, roughly 70% detected once. Their cognate antigens are unknown. Before sequencing took place, the ViraFEST assay used viral peptide pools to expand antigen-specific CD4+ T cells. CD4+ T cells were isolated after around 10 days of culture. All vaccine recipients tested negative for nucleocapsid antibodies and had never contracted SARS-CoV-2 infection. This specimen consisted of CD4+ T cells from PBMCs cultured with HCoV-OC43 spike peptides, obtained before COVID-19 vaccination. The subset: HCoV-OC43 spike overlapping peptide pool stimulation. These receptors were taken from a human donor who received a COVID-19 vaccine.

This clone was seen only a few times. The rearrangement uses TRBV6-1 and TRBJ1-6, with no clear D. The germline CDR1 and CDR2 sequences are MNHNS and SASEGT. This CDR3 spans 13 amino acids. V dropped 2 bases and J dropped 7 bases, with 6 bases sitting between them. The CDR3 coding sequence is TGTGCCAGCAGTGAACGGGAGAATTCACCCCTCCACTTT. Protein sequence: CASSERENSPLHF.

This chain uses TRBV30 with TRBJ1-2; no definite D call. The germline V and J ends were trimmed by 4 bases and 8 bases, with 8 bases remaining between them. The CDR3 spans 10 residues. The germline CDR1 and CDR2 sequences are GTSNPN and SVGIG (reference sequence). The CDR3: CAWKGPGYTF. In DNA form, the CDR3 reads TGTGCCTGGAAAGGGCCCGGCTACACCTTC.

This clone was counted between two and nine times. The rearrangement uses TRBV5-1 and TRBJ1-6; D perhaps matches TRBD1 (6 bases). Germline CDR1 SGHRS, CDR2 YFSETQ. Deletions cut 0 bases from V and 10 bases from J, with 14 bases between. The CDR3 length is 15 residues. CDR3 nucleotide sequence: TGCGCCAGCAGCTTGGATGTACAGGGTGGCTCACCCCTCCACTTT. It is translated as CASSLDVQGGSPLHF.

The V gene is TRBV29-1, the J gene TRBJ1-2; 9 nucleotides align to TRBD1. V was clipped by 4 bases and J by 7 bases; unmatched bases: 7. From germline, CDR1 is SQVTM and CDR2 ANQGSEA. This CDR3 spans 13 amino acids. The CDR3 nucleotides are TGCAGCGTTGCACGGGACAGGGTCTCTGGCTACACCTTC. Translated: CSVARDRVSGYTF.

This chain connects TRBV28 to TRBJ1-1; D remains unclear. Germline-derived CDR1 and CDR2 are MDHEN and SYDVKM. CDR3 length: 16 amino acids. Trimming removed 7 bases from V and 0 bases from J, with 18 bases in between. The CDR3: CASTSPGPALNTEAFF. DNA for the CDR3: TGTGCCAGCACCTCACCCGGCCCAGCCTTGAACACTGAAGCTTTCTTT.

The chain links TRBV30 to TRBJ2-1; D gene uncertain. This CDR3 comprises 13 residues. Deletions cut 6 bases from V and 0 bases from J, with 9 bases between. Germline CDR1 GTSNPN, CDR2 SVGIG (reference sequence). The CDR3: CACTASSYNEQFF. The CDR3 nucleotides are TGTGCCTGTACGGCGAGCTCCTACAATGAGCAGTTCTTC. Looking up the rest from reference TRBV30 and TRBJ2-1 gives the full variable domain: SQTIHQWPATLVQPVGSPLSLECTVEGTSNPNLYWYRQAAGRGLQLLFYSVGIGQISSEVPQNLSASRPQDRQFILSSKKLLLSDSGFYLCACTASSYNEQFFGPGTRLTVL.

This clone was observed a few times. The CDR3 region is CASSEGRLGSGSYEQYF. In DNA form, the CDR3 reads TGTGCCAGCAGTGAAGGGCGCTTAGGGAGCGGGAGTTACGAGCAGTACTTC. This chain links TRBV2 with TRBJ2-7; 8 nucleotides align to TRBD2. The V segment lost 1 base and the J segment 4 bases; nucleotides outside the gene matches: 12. CDR3 length equals 17 residues. Germline assignment: CDR1 SNHLY and CDR2 FYNNEI.

This clone was picked up a small number of times. The J gene is TRBJ1-3, the V gene TRBV19; no definite D call. Per the germline V gene, CDR1 is LNHDA and CDR2 is SQIVND (reference sequence). V lost 6 bases, J lost 0 bases, and 12 bases lay in between. This CDR3 region has 15 residues. In nucleotides, the CDR3 is TGTGCCAGTAGGGCAGACCGAAGCTCTGGAAACACCATATATTTT. As protein: CASRADRSSGNTIYF.

The J gene is TRBJ1-5, the V gene TRBV7-9; tentatively, D is TRBD1 (6 bases). Germline CDR1 is SEHNR and CDR2 is FQNEAQ (reference sequence). The CDR3 length is 15 residues. Trimming left V 1 base short and J 7 bases short, with 14 bases between. The CDR3 loop is CASSLGPQGGQPQHF. CDR3 sequence (DNA): TGTGCCAGCAGCTTAGGACCACAGGGCGGGCAGCCCCAGCATTTT.

The chain employs TRBV15 and TRBJ1-2, with D possibly matching TRBD1 (5 bases). Trimming took 6 bases from V and 7 from J, leaving 21 bases between them. This CDR3 spans 15 amino acids. Germline V gene sequence: CDR1 LNHNV, CDR2 YYDKDF (reference sequence). CDR3 nucleotides: TGTGCCACCAGAGCCGCCGGGACTGCCCTCGGTGGCTACACCTTC. As protein: CATRAAGTALGGYTF.

This clone showed up just once. This chain links TRBV6-1 with TRBJ1-6; D ambiguous. The CDR3 consists of 14 residues. Germline CDR1 is MNHNS and CDR2 is SASEGT. V dropped 0 bases and J dropped 9 bases, with 9 bases sitting between them. The CDR3 here is CASSEALWTSPLHF. The CDR3 DNA sequence: TGTGCCAGCAGTGAAGCGCTATGGACTTCACCCCTCCACTTT.

The chain combines TRBV5-1 with TRBJ1-6; no reliable D call. The CDR3 runs to 14 residues. The V gene's germline CDR1 is SGHRS and CDR2 YFSETQ. The V gene lost 0 bases and the J gene lost 9 bases, with 10 bases spanning the gap. The CDR3 loop reads CASSLVVDGSPLHF. The CDR3, as DNA: TGCGCCAGCAGCTTGGTTGTGGACGGTTCACCCCTCCACTTT.

This chain links TRBV6-1 with TRBJ2-2; no clear D gene. Deletions cut 2 bases from V and 0 bases from J, with 16 bases between. The CDR3 contains 18 residues. Germline-derived CDR1 and CDR2 are MNHNS and SASEGT. CDR3 amino acids: CASSETAGLTSNTGELFF. The CDR3 DNA sequence: TGTGCCAGCAGTGAAACGGCAGGCCTCACCTCGAACACCGGGGAGCTGTTTTTT.

The chain joins TRBV12-3 or TRBV12-4 to TRBJ2-7, with a tentative D call TRBD1 (5 bases). The CDR3 spans 13 residues. V was trimmed by 3 bases and J by 2 bases, leaving 8 bases between them. The CDR3 spells CASSLGPAYEQYF. DNA of the CDR3: TGTGCCAGCAGTTTGGGGCCAGCCTACGAGCAGTACTTC.

This chain links TRBV27 with TRBJ1-1, with D tentatively TRBD1 (5 bases). Germline V gene data show CDR1 as MNHEY and CDR2 as SMNVEV (reference sequence). Trimming took 3 bases from V and 2 from J, leaving 16 bases between them. The CDR3 is 16 amino acids. CDR3 in DNA: TGTGCCAGCAGTTTGAGGGGCCAGTACCCCAACACTGAAGCTTTCTTT. Its translation: CASSLRGQYPNTEAFF.

This clone was detected only a few times. This chain connects TRBV5-1 to TRBJ2-1; 7 bases align to TRBD2. The CDR3 sequence is 15 residues long. Germline V CDR1 and CDR2: SGHRS, YFSETQ. V was pared by 3 bases and J by 4 bases, with 7 bases of the junction left unmatched. The CDR3 DNA is TGCGCCAGCAGCTCGGGAGGCACGGTTTACAATGAGCAGTTCTTC. This encodes CASSSGGTVYNEQFF.

V and J are TRBV10-3 and TRBJ1-3; D may be TRBD1 (6 bases). Deletions cut 6 bases from V and 2 bases from J, with 8 bases between. The CDR3 totals 13 residues. The germline V gene has CDR1 ENHRY and CDR2 SYGVKD. CDR3 bases: TGTGCCATCAGGGGGGACACTGGAAACACCATATATTTT. Its protein product is CAIRGDTGNTIYF.

This chain links TRBV3-1 (or the pseudogene TRBV3-2) with TRBJ2-5; no clear D. The CDR3 length is 11 residues. Germline CDR1 LGHDT, CDR2 YNNKEL (reference sequence). The V and J ends lost 0 bases and 5 bases respectively, with 1 base between them. In DNA, the CDR3 is TGTGCCAGCAGCCAAGACGAGACCCAGTACTTC. This translates into CASSQDETQYF.

The chain joins TRBV7-9 to TRBJ1-5, with a tentative D call TRBD1 (6 bases). CDR3 size: 17 residues. V was clipped by 5 bases and J by 1 base, with 18 bases between them. Germline values: CDR1 SEHNR, CDR2 FQNEAQ (reference sequence). The CDR3 region is CASSHGGGERSNQPQHF. The CDR3 DNA sequence: TGTGCCAGCAGCCACGGAGGGGGGGAGAGGAGCAATCAGCCCCAGCATTTT.

In regard to this clone: One end of the junction varies from germline; a read error may be responsible. J is TRBJ1-2 and V is TRBV29-1; 8 bases are a match to TRBD1. This CDR3 comprises 13 residues. Per germline, CDR1 SQVTM and CDR2 ANQGSEA. The CDR3 here is CSVEGQGSSGYTF. CDR3 coding DNA: TGCAGCGTCGAAGGACAGGGTTCTTCTGGCTACACCTTC.

The V and J genes are TRBV6-5 and TRBJ2-6, with unresolved D. CDR1 MNHEY and CDR2 SVGAGI come from the germline V gene. The length of the CDR3 is 13 residues. Deletions cut 10 bases from V and 1 base from J, with 8 bases between. The CDR3, as DNA: TGTGCCACCCGGCCTTCTGGGGCCAACGTCCTGACTTTC. Translated: CATRPSGANVLTF.